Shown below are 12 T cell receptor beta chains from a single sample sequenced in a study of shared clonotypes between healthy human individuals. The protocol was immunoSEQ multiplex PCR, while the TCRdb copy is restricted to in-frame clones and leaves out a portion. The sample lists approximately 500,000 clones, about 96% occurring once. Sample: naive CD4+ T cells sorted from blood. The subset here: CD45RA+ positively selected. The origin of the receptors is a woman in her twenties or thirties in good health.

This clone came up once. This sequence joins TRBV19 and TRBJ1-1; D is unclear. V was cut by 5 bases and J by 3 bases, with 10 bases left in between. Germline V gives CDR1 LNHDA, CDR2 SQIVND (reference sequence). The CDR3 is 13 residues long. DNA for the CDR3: TGTGCCAGTAGTGCCTGGACTGACACTGAAGCTTTCTTT. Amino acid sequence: CASSAWTDTEAFF.

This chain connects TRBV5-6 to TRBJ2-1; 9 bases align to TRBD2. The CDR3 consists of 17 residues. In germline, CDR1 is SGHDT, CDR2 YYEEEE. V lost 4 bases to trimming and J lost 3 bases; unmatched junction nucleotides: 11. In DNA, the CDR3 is TGTGCCAGCAGCCCCCGAGGGGGACTAGCAGTCTACAATGAGCAGTTCTTC. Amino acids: CASSPRGGLAVYNEQFF.

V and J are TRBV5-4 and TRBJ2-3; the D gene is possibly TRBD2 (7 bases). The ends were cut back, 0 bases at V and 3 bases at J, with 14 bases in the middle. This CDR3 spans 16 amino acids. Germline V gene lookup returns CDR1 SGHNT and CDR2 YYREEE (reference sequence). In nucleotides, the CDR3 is TGTGCCAGCAGCTTGGAGGGGGGGCGCGGGACAGATACGCAGTATTTT. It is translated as CASSLEGGRGTDTQYF. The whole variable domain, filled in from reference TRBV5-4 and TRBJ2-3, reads ETGVTQSPTHLIKTRGQQVTLRCSSQSGHNTVSWYQQALGQGPQFIFQYYREEENGRGNFPPRFSGLQFPNYSSELNVNALELDDSALYLCASSLEGGRGTDTQYFGPGTRLTVL.

The CDR3 loop is CASSSPGLSNTEAFF. The CDR3 nucleotides are TGTGCCAGCAGCTCCCCGGGACTCTCGAACACTGAAGCTTTCTTT. The chain carries TRBV5-6 and TRBJ1-1, with a tentative D call TRBD1 (5 bases). CDR1 and CDR2 (germline): SGHDT, YYEEEE. The CDR3 totals 15 residues. Trimming cost V 3 bases and J 1 base, with 13 bases left between them.

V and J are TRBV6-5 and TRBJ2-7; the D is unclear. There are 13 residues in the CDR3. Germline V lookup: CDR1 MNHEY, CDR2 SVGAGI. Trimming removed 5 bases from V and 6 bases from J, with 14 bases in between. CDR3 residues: CASSQGRTAEQYF. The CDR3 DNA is TGTGCCAGCAGTCAAGGACGGACCGCCGAGCAGTACTTC.

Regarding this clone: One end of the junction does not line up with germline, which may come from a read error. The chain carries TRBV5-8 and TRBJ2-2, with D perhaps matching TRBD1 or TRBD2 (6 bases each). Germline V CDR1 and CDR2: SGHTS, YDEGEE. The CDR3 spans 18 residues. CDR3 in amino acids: CASSQAPGARGVTGELFF. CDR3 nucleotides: TGCGCCAGCAGCCAGGCCCCGGGGGCGCGAGGAGTCACCGGGGAGCTGTTTTTT.

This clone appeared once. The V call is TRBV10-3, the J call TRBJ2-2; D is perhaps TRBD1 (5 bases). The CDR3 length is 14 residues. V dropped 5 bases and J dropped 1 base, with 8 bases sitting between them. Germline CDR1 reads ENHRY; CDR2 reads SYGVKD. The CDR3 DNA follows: TGTGCCATCAGTCCAACAGGGAACACCGGGGAGCTGTTTTTT. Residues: CAISPTGNTGELFF.

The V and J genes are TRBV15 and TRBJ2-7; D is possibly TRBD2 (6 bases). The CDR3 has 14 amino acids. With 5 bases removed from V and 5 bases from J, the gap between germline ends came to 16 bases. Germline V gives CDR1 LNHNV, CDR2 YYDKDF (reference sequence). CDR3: CATSPILEGDEQYF. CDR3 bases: TGTGCCACCAGCCCCATATTGGAGGGAGACGAGCAGTACTTC.

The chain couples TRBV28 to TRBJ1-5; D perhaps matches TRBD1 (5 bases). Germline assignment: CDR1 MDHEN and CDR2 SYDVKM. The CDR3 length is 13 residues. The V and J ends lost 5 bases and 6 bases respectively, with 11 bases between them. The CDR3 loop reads CASSEGLSQPQHF. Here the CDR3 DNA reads TGTGCCAGCAGTGAGGGGTTGAGTCAGCCCCAGCATTTT.

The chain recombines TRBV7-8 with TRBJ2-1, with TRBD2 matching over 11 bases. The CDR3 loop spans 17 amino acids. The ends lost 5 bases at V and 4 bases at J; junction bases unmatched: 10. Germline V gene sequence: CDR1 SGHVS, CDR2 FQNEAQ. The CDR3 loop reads CASSPRLASGGYNEQFF. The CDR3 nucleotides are TGTGCCAGCAGCCCACGGTTAGCTAGCGGGGGGTACAATGAGCAGTTCTTC.

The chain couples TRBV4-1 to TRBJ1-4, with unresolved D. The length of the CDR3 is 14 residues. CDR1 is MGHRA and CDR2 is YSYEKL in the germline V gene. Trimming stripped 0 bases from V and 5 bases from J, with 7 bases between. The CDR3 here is CASSQEDWNEKLFF. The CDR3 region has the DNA TGCGCCAGCAGCCAAGAAGATTGGAATGAAAAACTGTTTTTT.

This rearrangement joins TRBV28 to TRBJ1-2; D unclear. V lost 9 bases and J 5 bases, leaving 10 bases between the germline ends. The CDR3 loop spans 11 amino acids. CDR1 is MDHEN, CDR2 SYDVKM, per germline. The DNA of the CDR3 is TGTGCCAGTTTGACGGGGTATGGCTACACCTTC. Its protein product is CASLTGYGYTF.